This entry lists 29 T cell receptor beta chains sequenced from one sample in a study of T cell changes during pregnancy in multiple sclerosis. Assay: immunoSEQ multiplex PCR; the TCRdb copy retains only in-frame clones and omits some. The table lists over 12,000 clones, approximately 86% of them singletons. The sample consisted of CD8+ T cells from peripheral blood mononuclear cells, taken in the first trimester of pregnancy. The receptors were sampled from a female donor with multiple sclerosis, enrolled in a pregnancy study.

This sequence joins TRBV27 and TRBJ2-7, with 7 nucleotides matching TRBD1. The ends lost 4 bases at V and 1 base at J; junction bases unmatched: 10. The V gene's germline CDR1 is MNHEY and CDR2 SMNVEV (reference sequence). The CDR3 has 16 amino acids. CDR3 DNA: TGTGCCAGCAGTTCCTTCGGGACAGCTTCTTCCTACGAGCAGTACTTC. Encoded protein: CASSSFGTASSYEQYF.

This chain links TRBV30 with TRBJ2-7, with TRBD2 matching over 9 bases. This CDR3 comprises 14 residues. CDR1 and CDR2 from the germline V gene are GTSNPN and SVGIG (reference sequence). Losses at the gene ends were 0 bases for V and 0 bases for J; bases not matched to a gene: 0. This chain's CDR3 is CAWSVLAGSYEQYF. For the CDR3, the DNA is TGTGCCTGGAGTGTACTAGCGGGCTCCTACGAGCAGTACTTC. The full variable domain, rest sourced from reference TRBV30 and TRBJ2-7, is SQTIHQWPATLVQPVGSPLSLECTVEGTSNPNLYWYRQAAGRGLQLLFYSVGIGQISSEVPQNLSASRPQDRQFILSSKKLLLSDSGFYLCAWSVLAGSYEQYFGPGTRLTVT.

The chain combines TRBV19 with TRBJ2-1, with TRBD2 matching 11 bases. CDR1 is LNHDA, CDR2 SQIVND, per germline (reference sequence). CDR3 length: 15 amino acids. Trimming at V came to 4 bases and at J to 6 bases, leaving 5 bases not matched to a gene. The CDR3 protein is CASSTSGRCGNEQFF. In DNA form, the CDR3 reads TGTGCCAGTAGTACTAGCGGGAGGTGCGGCAATGAGCAGTTCTTC.

This clone was seen more than once but under ten times. The chain combines TRBV19 with TRBJ2-2; possible D gene TRBD1, 6 bases. Germline lookup yields CDR1 LNHDA and CDR2 SQIVND (reference sequence). The ends were cut back, 4 bases at V and 6 bases at J, with 15 bases in the middle. This CDR3 has 15 amino acids. The CDR3 sequence: CASSTNRDESGELFF. The DNA for the CDR3 is TGTGCCAGTAGTACCAACAGGGATGAGTCCGGGGAGCTGTTTTTT.

The chain uses TRBV27 and TRBJ2-3; D possibly corresponds to TRBD2 (5 bases). The CDR3 covers 14 residues. V lost 7 bases, J lost 4 bases, and 15 bases lay in between. In germline, CDR1 is MNHEY, CDR2 SMNVEV (reference sequence). CDR3 region: CASMILVGADTQYF. CDR3 nucleotide sequence: TGTGCCAGCATGATCCTAGTGGGAGCAGATACGCAGTATTTT.

The chain employs TRBV27 and TRBJ1-5; 9 bases agree with TRBD1. V shed 5 bases and J 6 bases; nucleotides not matched to a gene: 5. CDR3 length: 14 residues. Germline values: CDR1 MNHEY, CDR2 SMNVEV (reference sequence). The CDR3 coding sequence is TGTGCCAGCAGTCTGGGACAGGGAGCTCAGCCCCAGCATTTT. Translated, it gives CASSLGQGAQPQHF.

This clone turned up a few times. The chain links TRBV28 to TRBJ2-3; 7 nucleotides agree with TRBD1. Germline-derived CDR1 and CDR2 are MDHEN and SYDVKM. J gave up 6 bases and V 3 bases, and 9 bases lay outside the gene matches. The CDR3 extends over 15 amino acids. CDR3 bases: TGTGCCAGCAGTTTGGACCTGACAGGGTCGGATACGCAGTATTTT. As protein: CASSLDLTGSDTQYF.

V gene TRBV5-5 combines with J gene TRBJ2-1, with TRBD2 matching over 11 bases. Germline CDR1 SGHKS, CDR2 YYEKEE (reference sequence). Germline trimming cut 0 bases from V and 8 bases from J; bases unmatched to any gene: 7. This CDR3 contains 16 residues. The CDR3 DNA reads TGTGCCAGCAGCTTGGAACGACTAGCGGGAATCTATGAGCAGTTCTTC. It encodes CASSLERLAGIYEQFF.

This chain connects TRBV5-3 to TRBJ2-6; 7 bases match TRBD1. TRBV5-3 is an ORF for which the function is uncertain. V lost 3 bases to trimming and J lost 0 bases; unmatched junction nucleotides: 12. CDR3 length: 19 amino acids. The CDR3 here is CARSSLPGQSSSGANVLTF. CDR3 DNA: TGTGCCAGAAGCTCACTCCCGGGACAGTCGAGCTCTGGGGCCAACGTCCTGACTTTC.

The chain carries TRBV4-1 and TRBJ1-1, with 10 bases fitting TRBD1. Germline CDR1 is MGHRA and CDR2 is YSYEKL. The CDR3 covers 15 residues. V shed 2 bases, J shed 6 bases, and the junction held 6 bases outside the gene matches. The CDR3 here is CASSQSGTGVAEAFF. CDR3 coding DNA: TGCGCCAGCAGCCAATCCGGGACAGGGGTCGCTGAAGCTTTCTTT.

This rearrangement joins TRBV19 to TRBJ1-3; TRBD1 is a possible D gene (5 bases). V was shortened by 5 bases and J by 2 bases, with 22 bases between the two germline ends. The CDR3 runs to 18 residues. The germline V gene encodes CDR1 LNHDA and CDR2 SQIVND (reference sequence). The CDR3 coding sequence is TGTGCCAGTAGTGAAAGGACCTTACAGGTCTCTCCTGGAAACACCATATATTTT. Its translation is CASSERTLQVSPGNTIYF.

CDR3 bases: TGTGCCAGCAGCTCCGGCCCCCTAGACGGGAGAAATGAGCAGTTCTTC. Residues: CASSSGPLDGRNEQFF. The chain is built from TRBV7-8 and TRBJ2-1, with D perhaps TRBD2 (6 bases). Germline CDR1 SGHVS, CDR2 FQNEAQ. This CDR3 region has 16 residues. V lost 4 bases and J lost 7, with 20 bases in between.

The chain combines TRBV6-4 with TRBJ2-3; possibly TRBD1 for D (5 bases). CDR3 length: 15 amino acids. CDR1 MRHNA and CDR2 SNTAGT come from the germline V gene. V lost 2 bases and J 4 bases, leaving 13 bases between the germline ends. CDR3 sequence (DNA): TGTGCCAGCAGTGACGGGGCAGGGCAGGCAGATACGCAGTATTTT. This translates into CASSDGAGQADTQYF.

V gene TRBV5-5 combines with J gene TRBJ2-3, with unresolved D. V lost 4 bases and J lost 4, with 7 bases in between. The CDR3 is 12 amino acids. The germline V gene encodes CDR1 SGHKS and CDR2 YYEKEE (reference sequence). The CDR3 reads CASSPRSDTQYF. CDR3 in DNA: TGTGCCAGCAGCCCCCGGTCAGATACGCAGTATTTT. Using reference TRBV5-5 and TRBJ2-3 for the parts outside the CDR3, the full variable domain is DAGVTQSPTHLIKTRGQQVTLRCSPISGHKSVSWYQQVLGQGPQFIFQYYEKEERGRGNFPDRFSARQFPNYSSELNVNALLLGDSALYLCASSPRSDTQYFGPGTRLTVL.

V and J are TRBV7-8 and TRBJ2-3; maybe TRBD2 (7 bases). V lost 3 bases, J lost 1 base, and 11 bases lay in between. The CDR3 loop spans 15 amino acids. Looked up from germline, CDR1 is SGHVS and CDR2 is FQNEAQ. This CDR3 is CASSLGGGGTDTQYF. The DNA of the CDR3 is TGTGCCAGCAGCTTGGGAGGGGGAGGCACAGATACGCAGTATTTT.

The chain has TRBV5-1 and TRBJ1-1; possibly TRBD1 for D (6 bases). Germline CDR1 is SGHRS and CDR2 is YFSETQ. This CDR3 region has 13 residues. V was trimmed by 0 bases and J by 8 bases, leaving 11 bases between them. Here the CDR3 DNA reads TGCGCCAGCAGCTTGGCAGGGGCAGGGGAAGCTTTCTTT. This sequence encodes CASSLAGAGEAFF.

The chain is built from TRBV27 and TRBJ2-3, with 7 bases matching TRBD2. Per germline, CDR1 MNHEY and CDR2 SMNVEV (reference sequence). The CDR3 has 14 amino acids. The V gene end was trimmed by 2 bases and the J gene end by 2 bases; junction bases not matched to a gene: 1. CDR3 amino acids: CASSLLAATDTQYF. For the CDR3, the DNA is TGTGCCAGCAGTTTACTAGCGGCCACAGATACGCAGTATTTT.

The rearrangement links TRBV7-9 to TRBJ1-2, with a tentative D call TRBD1 (5 bases). This CDR3 comprises 15 residues. The V end was cut by 0 bases, the J end by 2 bases, with 10 bases between. Germline CDR1 and CDR2: SEHNR and FQNEAQ (reference sequence). The CDR3 sequence: CASSLAERGNYGYTF. The CDR3 DNA is TGTGCCAGCAGCTTAGCAGAAAGGGGCAACTATGGCTACACCTTC.

This rearrangement joins TRBV5-4 to TRBJ2-7; 8 positions match TRBD1. The CDR3 contains 13 residues. J was trimmed by 6 bases and V by 3 bases; bases with no gene match: 5. The germline gives CDR1 SGHNT, CDR2 YYREEE (reference sequence). CDR3: CASSWDRTGEQYF. DNA for the CDR3: TGTGCCAGCAGCTGGGACAGGACTGGCGAGCAGTACTTC. The full variable domain, in which reference TRBV5-4 and TRBJ2-7 provide the parts outside the CDR3, is ETGVTQSPTHLIKTRGQQVTLRCSSQSGHNTVSWYQQALGQGPQFIFQYYREEENGRGNFPPRFSGLQFPNYSSELNVNALELDDSALYLCASSWDRTGEQYFGPGTRLTVT.

The genes are TRBV13 and TRBJ2-3; the D is unclear. Trimming removed 0 bases at V and 2 bases at J, with 3 bases between. In germline, CDR1 is PRHDT, CDR2 FYEKMQ (reference sequence). The length of the CDR3 is 13 residues. Written as DNA, the CDR3 is TGTGCCAGCAGCTTAGGCTCCACAGATACGCAGTATTTT. This codes for CASSLGSTDTQYF.

This chain uses TRBV14 with TRBJ2-7; D uncertain. The CDR3 is 13 residues long. Trimming took off 0 bases at V and 3 bases at J, with 6 bases between the two ends. Germline CDR1 is SGHDN and CDR2 is FVKESK. The CDR3 spells CASSQDTLYEQYF. The CDR3 DNA is TGTGCCAGCAGCCAAGATACTCTCTACGAGCAGTACTTC.

This chain links TRBV6-5 with TRBJ1-2; possibly TRBD1 for D (5 bases). The germline gives CDR1 MNHEY, CDR2 SVGAGI. With 2 bases removed from V and 2 bases from J, the gap between germline ends came to 15 bases. This CDR3 is 16 amino acids long. The CDR3 loop reads CASSYRDSSRNYGYTF. The CDR3 DNA sequence: TGTGCCAGCAGTTACCGGGACTCCTCGAGAAACTATGGCTACACCTTC.

The chain is built from TRBV2 and TRBJ2-1, with a weak D call TRBD2 (5 bases). The CDR3 has 13 amino acids. Germline CDR1 SNHLY, CDR2 FYNNEI. V dropped 3 bases and J dropped 4 bases, with 7 bases sitting between them. The CDR3 DNA reads as TGTGCCAGCAGTGACGGGATTTACAATGAGCAGTTCTTC. Protein product: CASSDGIYNEQFF.

The V and J genes are TRBV2 and TRBJ1-1, with D unclear. The germline V gene has CDR1 SNHLY and CDR2 FYNNEI. The CDR3 runs 15 residues. Trimming left V 7 bases short and J 1 base short, with 16 bases between. CDR3 protein: CASNVARNSNTEAFF. In DNA form, the CDR3 reads TGTGCCAGCAACGTAGCTAGGAATTCGAACACTGAAGCTTTCTTT.

This clone was seen only once. This chain joins TRBV4-1 and TRBJ2-7; 8 nucleotides line up with TRBD2. Trimming at V came to 3 bases and at J to 7 bases, leaving 5 bases not matched to a gene. The CDR3 sequence is 13 residues long. CDR1 is MGHRA, CDR2 YSYEKL, per germline. DNA for the CDR3: TGCGCCAGCAGCCAGGTAGCGGGAAGGGAGCAGTACTTC. Protein product: CASSQVAGREQYF.

The V call is TRBV7-9, the J call TRBJ1-5; D is possibly TRBD1 (5 bases). Germline V gene sequence: CDR1 SEHNR, CDR2 FQNEAQ (reference sequence). The CDR3 is made up of 13 amino acids. V was clipped by 1 base and J by 5 bases, with 6 bases between them. The CDR3 loop reads CASSLGTYQPQHF. Here the CDR3 DNA reads TGTGCCAGCAGCTTAGGGACATATCAGCCCCAGCATTTT.

The gene calls are TRBV10-1 and TRBJ1-1, with D perhaps TRBD1 (5 bases). Germline V gene sequence: CDR1 WNHNN, CDR2 SYGVQD (reference sequence). The CDR3 is 15 amino acids. Trimming removed 9 bases at V and 2 bases at J, with 19 bases between. The CDR3 region is CARPSTGLLNTEAFF. Here the CDR3 DNA reads TGCGCCAGACCCTCTACAGGCCTCCTAAACACTGAAGCTTTCTTT.

This clone was picked up one time. CDR3 DNA sequence: TGTGCCAGCAGCTTAACTAGCGGGGGCTTAACCAGGTGGTCCCAGTACTTC. This sequence encodes CASSLTSGGLTRWSQYF. V and J are TRBV7-9 and TRBJ2-5; 11 nucleotides line up with TRBD2. Germline trimming cut 2 bases from V and 9 bases from J; bases unmatched to any gene: 14. There are 17 residues in the CDR3. Germline assignment: CDR1 SEHNR and CDR2 FQNEAQ (reference sequence).

This sequence joins TRBV11-2 and TRBJ1-1; 7 bases line up with TRBD1. With V trimmed by 2 bases and J by 4 bases, 7 bases remained unmatched. The CDR3 runs 15 residues. Germline CDR1 is SGHAT and CDR2 is FQNNGV. CDR3 residues: CASSLRQGGRTEAFF. The CDR3 DNA reads as TGTGCCAGCAGCTTAAGACAGGGAGGTCGCACTGAAGCTTTCTTT.